The 24 T cell receptor beta chains below were found in one sample sequenced in a study of shared clonotypes between healthy human individuals. Only in-frame clones appear in the TCRdb table, and some are missing; sequencing was by immunoSEQ multiplex PCR. Seen here are around 2.3 million clones, 90% to 96% observed once, and the top ten hold approximately 0.13%. Source material: naive CD4+ T cells sorted from blood. Subset in this sample: CD45RA+ positively selected. All receptors derive from a man between 18 and 35 years old in good health.

The chain recombines TRBV6-5 with TRBJ2-7; D possibly uses TRBD1 or TRBD2 (5 bases each). V was pared by 0 bases and J by 2 bases, with 11 bases between. The CDR3 has 15 amino acids. Germline lookup yields CDR1 MNHEY and CDR2 SVGAGI. CDR3 DNA sequence: TGTGCCAGCAGTTACTCGGGGACGGTCCCCTACGAGCAGTACTTC. The encoded protein is CASSYSGTVPYEQYF.

The rearrangement joins TRBV5-4 to TRBJ1-1, with no clear D. Trimming removed 0 bases from V and 1 base from J, with 7 bases in between. Germline V gene sequence: CDR1 SGHNT, CDR2 YYREEE (reference sequence). The CDR3 is made up of 14 amino acids. CDR3 sequence: CASSLGIKNTEAFF. In DNA, the CDR3 is TGTGCCAGCAGCTTGGGGATTAAGAACACTGAAGCTTTCTTT. The complete variable domain, with remaining parts taken from reference TRBV5-4 and TRBJ1-1, reads ETGVTQSPTHLIKTRGQQVTLRCSSQSGHNTVSWYQQALGQGPQFIFQYYREEENGRGNFPPRFSGLQFPNYSSELNVNALELDDSALYLCASSLGIKNTEAFFGQGTRLTVV.

The rearrangement joins TRBV7-9 to TRBJ2-3, with 8 positions matching TRBD2. CDR3 length equals 18 residues. Germline values: CDR1 SEHNR, CDR2 FQNEAQ (reference sequence). V dropped 3 bases and J dropped 2; count of bases not matched to a gene: 13. This chain's CDR3 is CASSFGRSGSGVTDTQYF. CDR3 nucleotide sequence: TGTGCCAGCAGCTTCGGTCGTAGCGGTAGCGGGGTCACAGATACGCAGTATTTT.

V gene TRBV4-1 combines with J gene TRBJ2-7, with D perhaps TRBD1 (6 bases). This CDR3 spans 13 amino acids. V shed 4 bases and J shed 7 bases, with 14 bases lying between them. In germline, CDR1 is MGHRA, CDR2 YSYEKL. The CDR3 nucleotides are TGCGCCAGCAGCCCAACAGGGTCGGGGGAGCAGTACTTC. Protein sequence: CASSPTGSGEQYF.

The rearrangement joins TRBV30 to TRBJ2-7; D possibly corresponds to TRBD1 (6 bases). Germline V gene sequence: CDR1 GTSNPN, CDR2 SVGIG (reference sequence). With 1 base removed from V and 4 bases from J, the gap between germline ends came to 17 bases. The CDR3 is 15 amino acids. DNA for the CDR3: TGTGCCTGGAGTGAGACAGGTTCAACTCGTTACGAGCAGTACTTC. Protein sequence: CAWSETGSTRYEQYF.

The sample holds a few counts of this clone. This chain links TRBV7-9 with TRBJ1-1; D call uncertain. Trimming pared 8 bases from V and 0 bases from J, leaving 10 bases between. In germline, CDR1 is SEHNR, CDR2 FQNEAQ (reference sequence). This CDR3 is built from 13 residues. CDR3 region: CASRGGMNTEAFF. CDR3 coding DNA: TGTGCCAGCCGAGGCGGCATGAACACTGAAGCTTTCTTT.

This chain links TRBV7-2 with TRBJ1-1, with D unresolved. The CDR3 contains 14 residues. Looked up from germline, CDR1 is SGHTA and CDR2 is FQGNSA. The V end lost 1 base, the J end lost 1 base, and 7 bases lay between the germline ends. The CDR3 reads CASSLGQKNTEAFF. The CDR3 DNA follows: TGTGCCAGCAGCTTAGGGCAGAAGAACACTGAAGCTTTCTTT.

The count of this clone is one. The CDR3 DNA sequence: TGTGCCAGCAGTCCTCGCGAAGGGGCCTACGAGCAGTACTTC. It codes for CASSPREGAYEQYF. The chain is built from TRBV2 and TRBJ2-7, with a tentative D call TRBD1 (5 bases). The CDR3 extends over 14 amino acids. V lost 5 bases to trimming and J lost 2 bases, with 13 bases between them. Germline CDR1 SNHLY, CDR2 FYNNEI. Based on the CDR3 plus reference TRBV2 and TRBJ2-7, the full variable domain is EPEVTQTPSHQVTQMGQEVILRCVPISNHLYFYWYRQILGQKVEFLVSFYNNEISEKSEIFDDQFSVERPDGSNFTLKIRSTKLEDSAMYFCASSPREGAYEQYFGPGTRLTVT.

This rearrangement joins TRBV6-1 to TRBJ2-1; TRBD2 matches 10 bases. The CDR3 sequence is 18 residues long. Germline loops: CDR1 MNHNS, CDR2 SASEGT. V was pared by 2 bases and J by 5 bases, with 12 bases of the junction left unmatched. CDR3 loop: CASSEPWGAGGFDNEQFF. The CDR3 coding sequence is TGTGCCAGCAGTGAACCTTGGGGAGCGGGGGGGTTCGACAATGAGCAGTTCTTC.

This chain joins TRBV10-1 and TRBJ2-1; D is unclear. Trimming removed 0 bases from V and 10 bases from J, with 10 bases in between. The CDR3 is 13 amino acids. Per the germline V gene, CDR1 is WNHNN and CDR2 is SYGVQD (reference sequence). CDR3 in amino acids: CASSESVSGEQFF. CDR3 in DNA: TGCGCCAGCAGTGAGTCGGTTTCGGGCGAGCAGTTCTTC.

On this clone itself: Other DNA variants within this sample encode the same CDR3. The rearrangement uses TRBV30 and TRBJ2-7; D is unclear. With 0 bases removed from V and 2 bases from J, the gap between germline ends came to 8 bases. Germline CDR1 and CDR2: GTSNPN and SVGIG (reference sequence). The CDR3 length is 13 residues. CDR3 residues: CAWSVNVAYEQYF. The CDR3, as DNA: TGTGCCTGGAGTGTCAACGTAGCCTACGAGCAGTACTTC.

This clone was detected once. The chain links TRBV7-2 to TRBJ2-1; 14 bases fit TRBD2. The CDR3 length is 17 residues. Germline V CDR1 and CDR2: SGHTA, FQGNSA. Unmatched junction bases numbered 3, after V lost 0 bases and J lost 5 bases. The CDR3 sequence is CASSLARLAGGNNEQFF. For the CDR3, the DNA is TGTGCCAGCAGCTTAGCCAGACTAGCGGGGGGGAACAATGAGCAGTTCTTC.

The chain couples TRBV7-9 to TRBJ1-2; weak D call: TRBD1 (6 bases). Germline V gene lookup returns CDR1 SEHNR and CDR2 FQNEAQ (reference sequence). The CDR3 sequence is 15 residues long. V was clipped by 6 bases and J by 3 bases, with 17 bases between them. CDR3 nucleotides: TGTGCCAGCAGTTCTATTATCGGACAGTACTATGGCTACACCTTC. Its protein is CASSSIIGQYYGYTF.

The rearrangement uses TRBV30 and TRBJ2-2; D gene unclear. This CDR3 has 12 amino acids. V was clipped by 7 bases and J by 0 bases, with 6 bases between them. From germline, CDR1 is GTSNPN and CDR2 SVGIG (reference sequence). CDR3 region: CAFQTNTGELFF. CDR3 nucleotides: TGTGCCTTTCAGACGAACACCGGGGAGCTGTTTTTT.

V gene TRBV5-6 combines with J gene TRBJ2-7; 8 bases fit TRBD1. Germline CDR1 and CDR2: SGHDT and YYEEEE. This CDR3 has 15 residues. Unmatched junction bases numbered 6, after V lost 0 bases and J lost 4 bases. The CDR3 loop is CASSLVGTGVYEQYF. CDR3 DNA sequence: TGTGCCAGCAGCTTGGTGGGGACAGGAGTGTACGAGCAGTACTTC.

This chain connects TRBV11-2 to TRBJ2-7, with 7 bases matching TRBD1. This CDR3 spans 17 amino acids. Germline CDR1 reads SGHAT; CDR2 reads FQNNGV. J was trimmed by 6 bases and V by 1 base; bases with no gene match: 15. CDR3 amino acids: CASSLVTGTVTPGEQYF. The CDR3 DNA sequence: TGTGCCAGCAGCTTAGTAACCGGGACAGTAACCCCCGGCGAGCAGTACTTC.

The chain links TRBV18 to TRBJ1-2, with 12 bases fitting TRBD1. Germline loops: CDR1 KGHSH, CDR2 LQKENI. J gave up 4 bases and V 3 bases, and 12 bases lay outside the gene matches. The CDR3 sequence is 18 residues long. The CDR3 DNA follows: TGTGCCAGCTCACCCATAACCGGGACAGGGGGCGTAGTCTATGGCTACACCTTC. Amino acid sequence: CASSPITGTGGVVYGYTF. The entire variable domain, with the rest obtained from reference TRBV18 and TRBJ1-2, is as follows: NAGVMQNPRHLVRRRGQEARLRCSPMKGHSHVYWYRQLPEEGLKFMVYLQKENIIDESGMPKERFSAEFPKEGPSILRIQQVVRGDSAAYFCASSPITGTGGVVYGYTFGSGTRLTVV.

This sequence joins TRBV9 and TRBJ2-2, with a tentative D call TRBD1 (6 bases). The CDR3 loop spans 14 amino acids. Germline V gene sequence: CDR1 SGDLS, CDR2 YYNGEE. The germline V and J ends were trimmed by 4 bases and 6 bases, with 13 bases remaining between them. The CDR3 reads CASSSLQGPGELFF. The CDR3 DNA sequence: TGTGCCAGCAGCTCTCTTCAGGGGCCCGGGGAGCTGTTTTTT.

The rearrangement uses TRBV7-9 and TRBJ1-2; 10 bases fit TRBD1. The germline V gene has CDR1 SEHNR and CDR2 FQNEAQ (reference sequence). The J segment lost 3 bases and the V segment lost 4 bases, leaving 11 bases of the junction unmatched. The CDR3 has 17 amino acids. The CDR3 DNA reads as TGTGCCAGCAGCTCCCAAGCCAAAGACAGGGGGCACTATGGCTACACCTTC. Amino acids: CASSSQAKDRGHYGYTF.

A word on this clone: Distinct nucleotide sequences in the sample also encode this CDR3. This rearrangement joins TRBV7-9 to TRBJ2-5; D gene unclear. The germline gives CDR1 SEHNR, CDR2 FQNEAQ (reference sequence). Trimming cost V 0 bases and J 1 base, with 6 bases left between them. The CDR3 is 14 amino acids. CDR3 residues: CASSLAEIQETQYF. The CDR3, as DNA: TGTGCCAGCAGCTTAGCAGAAATCCAAGAGACCCAGTACTTC.

This clone was detected once. This chain links TRBV28 with TRBJ2-2; D is possibly TRBD1 or TRBD2 (5 bases each). Germline V gene data show CDR1 as MDHEN and CDR2 as SYDVKM. Trimming removed 6 bases from V and 4 bases from J, with 12 bases in between. The CDR3 consists of 14 residues. CDR3 region: CASSPYGGTGELFF. CDR3 bases: TGTGCCAGCAGCCCGTATGGGGGCACCGGGGAGCTGTTTTTT. Variable domain in full (rest from reference TRBV28 and TRBJ2-2): DVKVTQSSRYLVKRTGEKVFLECVQDMDHENMFWYRQDPGLGLRLIYFSYDVKMKEKGDIPEGYSVSREKKERFSLILESASTNQTSMYLCASSPYGGTGELFFGEGSRLTVL.

J is TRBJ2-1 and V is TRBV7-8, with 10 bases fitting TRBD2. The CDR3 is 15 residues long. V was pared by 7 bases and J by 4 bases, with 7 bases of the junction left unmatched. Germline CDR1 is SGHVS and CDR2 is FQNEAQ. The CDR3 nucleotides are TGTGCCAGCATTTTTCAGCGGGGGGGATACAATGAGCAGTTCTTC. It translates to CASIFQRGGYNEQFF. The full variable domain, with the rest looked up from reference TRBV7-8 and TRBJ2-1, is GAGVSQSPRYKVAKRGQDVALRCDPISGHVSLFWYQQALGQGPEFLTYFQNEAQLDKSGLPSDRFFAERPEGSVSTLKIQRTQQEDSAVYLCASIFQRGGYNEQFFGPGTRLTVL.

The rearrangement joins TRBV4-3 to TRBJ1-6, with D perhaps TRBD1 (6 bases). Germline V gene sequence: CDR1 LGHNA, CDR2 YSLEER. This CDR3 has 14 amino acids. V was pared by 4 bases and J by 4 bases, with 8 bases between. The CDR3 coding sequence is TGCGCCAGCAGCCCCGGACAGTATAATTCACCCCTCCACTTT. This sequence encodes CASSPGQYNSPLHF.

A remark on this clone: The sample has other DNA sequences that encode this CDR3 too. V and J are TRBV28 and TRBJ2-1; D is uncertain. This CDR3 is built from 14 residues. The V and J ends lost 3 bases and 0 bases respectively, with 6 bases between them. CDR1 and CDR2 (germline): MDHEN, SYDVKM. CDR3 sequence reads: CASSFRSSYNEQFF. The CDR3 nucleotides are TGTGCCAGCAGTTTCCGAAGCTCCTACAATGAGCAGTTCTTC.